A single sample is the source of the 24 T cell receptor beta chains below, sequenced in a study of cytomegalovirus exposure and HLA in healthy donors. Both 60 Vbeta primers and 13 Jbeta primers went into the PCR. The table came from immunoSEQ multiplex PCR; TCRdb's copy has only in-frame clones and leaves some out. Found here are about 190,000 clones, around 80% of them singletons; the top ten hold 2.1%. Sequencing was performed on PBMCs. These receptors all stem from a woman in her late teens or twenties in good health and CMV-seropositive.

This clone came up once. The J gene is TRBJ1-2, the V gene TRBV28; TRBD1 matches at 8 bases. In germline, CDR1 is MDHEN, CDR2 SYDVKM. The length of the CDR3 is 14 residues. The V and J ends lost 3 bases and 2 bases, in that order; junction bases with no gene match: 2. DNA for the CDR3: TGTGCCAGCAGTTTGGACAGGGCGAACTATGGCTACACCTTC. Translation: CASSLDRANYGYTF.

V usage is TRBV10-1 and J usage is TRBJ2-2, with D unresolved. V lost 7 bases to trimming and J lost 2 bases, with 11 bases between them. This CDR3 region has 14 residues. Germline V lookup: CDR1 WNHNN, CDR2 SYGVQD (reference sequence). The DNA of the CDR3 is TGCGCCAGCACAGATCGTGGCAACACCGGGGAGCTGTTTTTT. Translating gives CASTDRGNTGELFF.

Remarks on this clone: One end of the junction fails to match germline, which may point to a read error. The rearrangement uses TRBV7-9 and TRBJ2-1; 10 bases fit TRBD2. CDR1 SEHNR and CDR2 FQNEAQ come from the germline V gene (reference sequence). This CDR3 region has 15 residues. CDR3 protein: CSSLSLAGAYNEQFF. In nucleotides, the CDR3 is TGTTCCAGCCTATCCCTAGCGGGGGCTTACAATGAGCAGTTCTTC.

The chain carries TRBV7-3 and TRBJ2-1; 7 bases align to TRBD2. The CDR3 spans 13 residues. Germline V lookup: CDR1 SGHTA, CDR2 FQGTGA. The J segment lost 10 bases and the V segment lost 4 bases, leaving 7 bases of the junction unmatched. The CDR3 sequence: CASSYGEGGEQFF. CDR3 bases: TGTGCCAGCAGCTACGGGGAGGGAGGCGAGCAGTTCTTC.

V usage is TRBV6-5 and J usage is TRBJ1-6, with TRBD1 matching over 7 bases. The V gene end was trimmed by 4 bases and the J gene end by 3 bases; junction bases not matched to a gene: 0. This CDR3 is 14 amino acids long. Germline assignment: CDR1 MNHEY and CDR2 SVGAGI. The CDR3 spells CASSSGGYNSPLHF. The DNA of the CDR3 is TGTGCCAGCAGTTCAGGGGGCTATAATTCACCCCTCCACTTT.

CDR3 in DNA: TGTGCCAGCAGCCCGTACGGCGGACAGGGATCGGAGGGCTACACCTTC. It codes for CASSPYGGQGSEGYTF. This rearrangement joins TRBV7-9 to TRBJ1-2; 8 nucleotides match TRBD1. The germline V gene has CDR1 SEHNR and CDR2 FQNEAQ (reference sequence). V lost 5 bases, J lost 8 bases, and 16 bases stayed unmatched. This CDR3 is built from 16 residues. Filled out from reference TRBV7-9 and TRBJ1-2, the complete variable domain reads DTGVSQNPRHKITKRGQNVTFRCDPISEHNRLYWYRQTLGQGPEFLTYFQNEAQLEKSRLLSDRFSAERPKGSFSTLEIQRTEQGDSAMYLCASSPYGGQGSEGYTFGSGTRLTVV.

This clone was detected a few times. The V call is TRBV6-5, the J call TRBJ2-7, with TRBD2 as a possible D gene (7 bases). Germline V CDR1 and CDR2: MNHEY, SVGAGI. Trimming shortened V by 4 bases and J by 3 bases, and 16 bases separated the two germline ends. The length of the CDR3 is 15 residues. The CDR3 DNA follows: TGTGCCAGCAGTTTACAGGGCGGGGACTACTACGAGCAGTACGTC. Residues: CASSLQGGDYYEQYV.

This sequence joins TRBV5-1 and TRBJ2-5; the D gene is possibly TRBD2 (6 bases). V gave up 0 bases and J gave up 5 bases, with 14 bases separating them. Per the germline V gene, CDR1 is SGHRS and CDR2 is YFSETQ. The CDR3 is 15 residues long. The CDR3 DNA is TGCGCCAGCAGCTTGGCCTCTACGGAGGGGGAGACCCAGTACTTC. Its protein is CASSLASTEGETQYF. Full variable domain (remainder filled in from reference TRBV5-1 and TRBJ2-5): KAGVTQTPRYLIKTRGQQVTLSCSPISGHRSVSWYQQTPGQGLQFLFEYFSETQRNKGNFPGRFSGRQFSNSRSEMNVSTLELGDSALYLCASSLASTEGETQYFGPGTRLLVL.

The V and J genes are TRBV7-9 and TRBJ1-1, with a weak D call TRBD1 (6 bases). Trimming took off 6 bases at V and 7 bases at J, with 12 bases between the two ends. The CDR3 has 12 amino acids. Germline CDR1 and CDR2: SEHNR and FQNEAQ (reference sequence). CDR3 bases: TGTGCCAGCAGGTCTGGACAGAATGAAGCTTTCTTT. This translates into CASRSGQNEAFF.

The V call is TRBV30, the J call TRBJ2-7; 10 bases are shared with TRBD1. Trimming cost V 4 bases and J 7 bases; bases outside gene matches: 7. The CDR3 is 13 residues long. The germline CDR1 and CDR2 sequences are GTSNPN and SVGIG (reference sequence). DNA of the CDR3: TGTGCCTGGATGGGGACAGGGGTTTGGGAGCAGTACTTC. Translation: CAWMGTGVWEQYF.

A few counts support this clone. The chain links TRBV5-3 to TRBJ2-1, with 9 nucleotides matching TRBD2. TRBV5-3 is given ORF status, its function remaining uncertain. The CDR3 has 15 amino acids. Trimming at V came to 4 bases and at J to 9 bases, leaving 11 bases not matched to a gene. The CDR3 protein is CARSSSGGLDGEQFF. CDR3 nucleotides: TGTGCCAGAAGCAGTAGCGGGGGCCTGGACGGTGAGCAGTTCTTC.

V usage is TRBV21-1 and J usage is TRBJ2-5; TRBD1 is the table's D call, not checked against the DNA. TRBV21-1 is listed as a pseudogene. The CDR3 spans 15 residues. CDR3 sequence (DNA): TGTGCCAGACTCCTAAGACAGGCACCTGTAGAGACCCAGTACTTC. Translating it yields CARLLRQAPVETQYF.

V gene TRBV11-2 combines with J gene TRBJ2-1; 8 nucleotides agree with TRBD2. The junction had 1 base not matched to a gene; V was cut back by 2 bases and J by 4 bases. Germline CDR1 is SGHAT and CDR2 is FQNNGV. The CDR3 runs 14 residues. CDR3: CASSLIAGYNEQFF. The CDR3 DNA is TGTGCCAGCAGCTTAATAGCGGGGTACAATGAGCAGTTCTTC.

This clone was seen once. The chain couples TRBV6-1 to TRBJ2-3; TRBD2 might be the D (6 bases). V was cut by 6 bases and J by 0 bases, with 10 bases left in between. CDR1 is MNHNS, CDR2 SASEGT, per germline. The CDR3 covers 14 residues. The CDR3 nucleotides read TGTGCCAGCAGGAGGGGACTCAGCACAGATACGCAGTATTTT. Protein product: CASRRGLSTDTQYF.

The gene calls are TRBV13 and TRBJ2-5; 7 nucleotides agree with TRBD2. Unmatched junction bases numbered 6, after V lost 5 bases and J lost 3 bases. Germline CDR1 PRHDT, CDR2 FYEKMQ (reference sequence). The CDR3 is made up of 14 amino acids. The CDR3 DNA is TGTGCCAGCAGCCTAGCGGCGGCCGAAGAGACCCAGTACTTC. Translated, it gives CASSLAAAEETQYF.

This clone was picked up one time. This rearrangement joins TRBV7-2 to TRBJ2-1, with 8 bases identical to TRBD1. The V segment lost 2 bases and the J segment 4 bases; nucleotides outside the gene matches: 4. Germline V gives CDR1 SGHTA, CDR2 FQGNSA. There are 15 residues in the CDR3. CDR3 sequence reads: CASSLSGGGYNEQFF. DNA of the CDR3: TGTGCCAGCAGCTTATCAGGGGGCGGGTACAATGAGCAGTTCTTC.

The chain couples TRBV30 to TRBJ1-4; D is undetermined. Germline CDR1 and CDR2: GTSNPN and SVGIG (reference sequence). The CDR3 contains 13 residues. Trimming shortened V by 3 bases and J by 5 bases, and 10 bases separated the two germline ends. CDR3 region: CAWSLSPNEKLFF. The CDR3 DNA sequence: TGTGCCTGGAGCCTCAGTCCGAATGAAAAACTGTTTTTT.

The J gene is TRBJ2-7, the V gene TRBV4-2; D is ambiguous. The CDR3 sequence is 12 residues long. The V end lost 4 bases, the J end lost 0 bases, and 4 bases lay between the germline ends. Germline values: CDR1 LGHNA, CDR2 YNFKEQ. The CDR3 nucleotides are TGTGCCAGCAGCCCCAGCTCCTACGAGCAGTACTTC. Amino acid sequence: CASSPSSYEQYF.

This clone has a handful of counts. V gene TRBV11-2 combines with J gene TRBJ1-1; 9 bases agree with TRBD1. The CDR3 is made up of 13 amino acids. Germline lookup yields CDR1 SGHAT and CDR2 FQNNGV. V gave up 5 bases and J gave up 5 bases; unmatched junction bases: 3. CDR3: CASSVGQGTEAFF. CDR3 nucleotides: TGTGCCAGCAGCGTGGGACAGGGTACTGAAGCTTTCTTT. The variable domain in full, with the rest retrieved from reference TRBV11-2 and TRBJ1-1, is EAGVAQSPRYKIIEKRQSVAFWCNPISGHATLYWYQQILGQGPKLLIQFQNNGVVDDSQLPKDRFSAERLKGVDSTLKIQPAKLEDSAVYLCASSVGQGTEAFFGQGTRLTVV.

The chain has TRBV19 and TRBJ1-3, with no clear D. V was shortened by 5 bases and J by 0 bases, with 8 bases between the two germline ends. CDR3 length equals 14 residues. Germline V lookup: CDR1 LNHDA, CDR2 SQIVND (reference sequence). The CDR3 reads CASSPGISGNTIYF. The CDR3 DNA follows: TGTGCCAGTAGTCCGGGAATCTCTGGAAACACCATATATTTT. Combining the CDR3 with reference TRBV19 and TRBJ1-3 gives the whole variable domain DGGITQSPKYLFRKEGQNVTLSCEQNLNHDAMYWYRQDPGQGLRLIYYSQIVNDFQKGDIAEGYSVSREKKESFPLTVTSAQKNPTAFYLCASSPGISGNTIYFGEGSWLTVV.

CDR3 nucleotide sequence: TGTGCCAGCAGTTACCGGAGGTCTGGGGCCAACGTCCTGACTTTC. Translating it yields CASSYRRSGANVLTF. The J gene is TRBJ2-6, the V gene TRBV6-5; TRBD2 might be the D (5 bases). Germline V lookup: CDR1 MNHEY, CDR2 SVGAGI. The CDR3 is 15 amino acids. Trimming took off 2 bases at V and 1 base at J, with 6 bases between the two ends.

The chain is built from TRBV5-8 and TRBJ2-5; D is unresolved. Germline lookup yields CDR1 SGHTS and CDR2 YDEGEE. Deletions cut 5 bases from V and 3 bases from J, with 20 bases between. This CDR3 comprises 16 residues. CDR3 in amino acids: CASSVGFAAWEETQYF. CDR3 nucleotide sequence: TGTGCCAGCAGTGTTGGGTTTGCGGCGTGGGAAGAGACCCAGTACTTC.

This clone was seen a few times. The genes are TRBV27 and TRBJ2-2, with 9 bases identical to TRBD1. Looked up from germline, CDR1 is MNHEY and CDR2 is SMNVEV (reference sequence). The CDR3 is made up of 18 amino acids. J was trimmed by 4 bases and V by 1 base; bases with no gene match: 10. CDR3 loop: CASSLLFGTGRFTGELFF. For the CDR3, the DNA is TGTGCCAGCAGTTTATTGTTTGGGACAGGGAGGTTCACCGGGGAGCTGTTTTTT.

DNA for the CDR3: TGTGCTAGTGGTTGGGGGACAGGGAGGAACACCATATATTTT. Translated: CASGWGTGRNTIYF. The V gene is TRBV12-5, the J gene TRBJ1-3; TRBD1 matches at 9 bases. Trimming cost V 4 bases and J 7 bases; bases outside gene matches: 5. Germline V gene sequence: CDR1 LGHNT, CDR2 FRNRAP. The CDR3 is made up of 14 amino acids.